The 29 T cell receptor beta chains in this list originate from one sample, sequenced in a study of T cell responses to AZD1222 COVID-19 vaccine. Method: immunoSEQ multiplex PCR; TCRdb's copy keeps in-frame clones and lacks some. The repertoire holds around 160,000 clones, with roughly nine tenths as singletons. The sample here was peripheral blood, taken 28 days after the second AZD1222 dose. These receptors were collected from an adult who received the AZD1222 COVID-19 vaccine.

The chain has TRBV5-4 and TRBJ1-4; D is perhaps TRBD1 (6 bases). Germline V lookup: CDR1 SGHNT, CDR2 YYREEE (reference sequence). The CDR3 is made up of 18 amino acids. V lost 4 bases to trimming and J lost 8 bases, with 27 bases between them. CDR3 nucleotides: TGTGCCAGCAGCCGAACACCTTATATAGACAGGATTACAGAAAAACTGTTTTTT. It codes for CASSRTPYIDRITEKLFF.

J is TRBJ1-5 and V is TRBV21-1. TRBV21-1 constitutes a pseudogene. The CDR3 is made up of 17 amino acids. The CDR3 DNA sequence: TGTGCCAGCAGCAAAGGTACTTGGATTTCTAGCAATCAGCCCCAGCATTTT. Amino acids: CASSKGTWISSNQPQHF.

V and J are TRBV7-8 and TRBJ1-5; 7 nucleotides agree with TRBD1. The CDR3 loop spans 17 amino acids. Germline loops: CDR1 SGHVS, CDR2 FQNEAQ. Trimming at V came to 3 bases and at J to 2 bases, leaving 10 bases not matched to a gene. This chain's CDR3 is CASSLRQGDWRNQPQHF. CDR3 in DNA: TGTGCCAGCAGCTTGCGACAGGGAGATTGGCGCAATCAGCCCCAGCATTTT.

V is TRBV16 and J is TRBJ1-2; D ambiguous. The CDR3 is 13 residues long. V lost 2 bases and J lost 4, with 8 bases in between. Germline loops: CDR1 KGHSY, CDR2 FQNENV. CDR3 sequence: CASSQGPIYGYTF. The DNA of the CDR3 is TGTGCCAGCAGCCAAGGACCCATCTATGGCTACACCTTC.

This sequence joins TRBV18 and TRBJ2-7; D ambiguous. CDR1 and CDR2 from the germline V gene are KGHSH and LQKENI. CDR3 length: 12 residues. The germline V and J ends were trimmed by 6 bases and 0 bases, with 6 bases remaining between them. The CDR3 sequence: CASSRDSYEQYF. As DNA, the CDR3 is TGTGCCAGCTCCCGCGACTCCTACGAGCAGTACTTC. Full variable domain (outside the CDR3, taken from reference TRBV18 and TRBJ2-7): NAGVMQNPRHLVRRRGQEARLRCSPMKGHSHVYWYRQLPEEGLKFMVYLQKENIIDESGMPKERFSAEFPKEGPSILRIQQVVRGDSAAYFCASSRDSYEQYFGPGTRLTVT.

The chain carries TRBV6-5 and TRBJ1-2; D is unresolved. The V gene's germline CDR1 is MNHEY and CDR2 SVGAGI. The CDR3 contains 16 residues. The germline V and J ends were trimmed by 0 bases and 4 bases, with 15 bases remaining between them. CDR3 residues: CASSYSSGWAGYGYTF. The CDR3 nucleotides are TGTGCCAGCAGTTACTCGTCGGGGTGGGCAGGCTATGGCTACACCTTC.

This sequence joins TRBV6-5 and TRBJ1-2; D is perhaps TRBD1 (6 bases). Trimming took 6 bases from V and 1 from J, leaving 15 bases between them. CDR1 is MNHEY, CDR2 SVGAGI, per germline. CDR3 length equals 15 residues. CDR3 protein: CASRWGAPDNYGYTF. The CDR3 coding sequence is TGTGCCAGCAGGTGGGGGGCACCGGATAACTATGGCTACACCTTC.

The chain carries TRBV19 and TRBJ1-5, with 7 bases lining up with TRBD1. Trimming at V came to 5 bases and at J to 0 bases, leaving 7 bases not matched to a gene. Per germline, CDR1 LNHDA and CDR2 SQIVND (reference sequence). The CDR3 totals 16 residues. The CDR3 bases are TGTGCCAGTAGTCAGGACAGGACCTATAGCAATCAGCCCCAGCATTTT. Translation gives CASSQDRTYSNQPQHF. The full variable domain, in which reference TRBV19 and TRBJ1-5 provide the parts outside the CDR3, is DGGITQSPKYLFRKEGQNVTLSCEQNLNHDAMYWYRQDPGQGLRLIYYSQIVNDFQKGDIAEGYSVSREKKESFPLTVTSAQKNPTAFYLCASSQDRTYSNQPQHFGDGTRLSIL.

This clone was detected only once. The chain links TRBV9 to TRBJ1-2; the D is unclear. CDR1 and CDR2 from the germline V gene are SGDLS and YYNGEE. The length of the CDR3 is 14 residues. V lost 3 bases to trimming and J lost 1 base, with 10 bases between them. The CDR3 sequence: CASSGWAVNYGYTF. CDR3 DNA: TGTGCCAGCAGCGGGTGGGCGGTTAACTATGGCTACACCTTC. The entire variable domain, with the rest obtained from reference TRBV9 and TRBJ1-2, is as follows: DSGVTQTPKHLITATGQRVTLRCSPRSGDLSVYWYQQSLDQGLQFLIQYYNGEERAKGNILERFSAQQFPDLHSELNLSSLELGDSALYFCASSGWAVNYGYTFGSGTRLTVV.

The J gene is TRBJ2-2, the V gene TRBV15, with D possibly TRBD1 on 5 matching bases. CDR1 and CDR2 from the germline V gene are LNHNV and YYDKDF (reference sequence). Trimming took off 0 bases at V and 6 bases at J, with 11 bases between the two ends. The CDR3 spans 15 residues. Here the CDR3 reads CATSRDRQGSGELFF. CDR3 DNA sequence: TGTGCCACCAGCAGAGATCGCCAGGGCTCCGGGGAGCTGTTTTTT. Looking up the rest from reference TRBV15 and TRBJ2-2 gives the full variable domain: DAMVIQNPRYQVTQFGKPVTLSCSQTLNHNVMYWYQQKSSQAPKLLFHYYDKDFNNEADTPDNFQSRRPNTSFCFLDIRSPGLGDTAMYLCATSRDRQGSGELFFGEGSRLTVL.

J is TRBJ1-2 and V is TRBV14; 7 nucleotides line up with TRBD1. Germline CDR1 reads SGHDN; CDR2 reads FVKESK. The CDR3 has 15 residues. V shed 1 base and J 8 bases; nucleotides not matched to a gene: 10. The CDR3 DNA reads TGTGCCAGCAGCCAAGTCGACCGGGACAGTGGAGGCTACACCTTC. It specifies CASSQVDRDSGGYTF. The full variable domain, rest sourced from reference TRBV14 and TRBJ1-2, is EAGVTQFPSHSVIEKGQTVTLRCDPISGHDNLYWYRRVMGKEIKFLLHFVKESKQDESGMPNNRFLAERTGGTYSTLKVQPAELEDSGVYFCASSQVDRDSGGYTFGSGTRLTVV.

This clone appeared a few times. This rearrangement joins TRBV3-1 (or the pseudogene TRBV3-2) to TRBJ1-3; D may be TRBD1 (5 bases). The CDR3 is 16 amino acids. CDR1 LGHDT and CDR2 YNNKEL come from the germline V gene (reference sequence). The V gene lost 4 bases and the J gene lost 4 bases, with 17 bases spanning the gap. CDR3 nucleotides: TGTGCCAGCAGCCCAAGAAGTAAGGGGCAGGGAAACACCATATATTTT. As protein: CASSPRSKGQGNTIYF.

Written as DNA, the CDR3 is TGTGCCAGCTCACCAGAGCGAGGCTATGGCTACACCTTC. It encodes CASSPERGYGYTF. The chain couples TRBV18 to TRBJ1-2, with D hard to call. Germline CDR1 reads KGHSH; CDR2 reads LQKENI. V was cut by 2 bases and J by 4 bases, with 8 bases left in between. There are 13 residues in the CDR3.

The chain combines TRBV5-4 with TRBJ2-3, with D hard to call. This CDR3 spans 13 amino acids. CDR1 is SGHNT and CDR2 is YYREEE in the germline V gene (reference sequence). The ends were cut back, 3 bases at V and 1 base at J, with 6 bases in the middle. The CDR3 sequence: CASSSDGTDTQYF. CDR3 DNA sequence: TGTGCCAGCAGCTCAGACGGCACAGATACGCAGTATTTT.

The CDR3 here is CASSIGDNSPLHF. Here the CDR3 DNA reads TGTGCCAGTAGTATCGGTGACAATTCACCCCTCCACTTT. The J gene is TRBJ1-6, the V gene TRBV19; D ambiguous. V was trimmed by 3 bases and J by 7 bases, leaving 7 bases between them. Germline-derived CDR1 and CDR2 are LNHDA and SQIVND (reference sequence). The CDR3 consists of 13 residues.

The chain has TRBV7-9 and TRBJ1-1; 9 bases agree with TRBD1. V was clipped by 5 bases and J by 6 bases; unmatched bases: 4. The CDR3 runs to 13 residues. The germline V gene has CDR1 SEHNR and CDR2 FQNEAQ (reference sequence). CDR3 nucleotide sequence: TGTGCCAGCAGCAGCCGACAGGGGGCTGAAGCTTTCTTT. Its protein is CASSSRQGAEAFF.

CDR3 amino acids: CASSYSEGSAYEQYF. The CDR3 DNA is TGTGCCAGCAGTTACTCAGAGGGGTCGGCCTACGAGCAGTACTTC. The chain carries TRBV6-6 and TRBJ2-7; D may correspond to TRBD1 or TRBD2 (5 bases each). With 0 bases removed from V and 2 bases from J, the gap between germline ends came to 11 bases. The CDR3 is 15 residues long. Germline CDR1 and CDR2: MNHNY and SVGAGI (reference sequence).

V gene TRBV29-1 combines with J gene TRBJ1-1, with D possibly TRBD1 on 5 matching bases. Looked up from germline, CDR1 is SQVTM and CDR2 is ANQGSEA. The CDR3 spans 13 residues. Trimming stripped 1 base from V and 3 bases from J, with 9 bases between. CDR3 in DNA: TGCAGCGTTGAAGTTACGACAGACACTGAAGCTTTCTTT. This gives the protein CSVEVTTDTEAFF.

This chain uses TRBV2 with TRBJ1-2; D unclear. This CDR3 comprises 13 residues. Germline V gene sequence: CDR1 SNHLY, CDR2 FYNNEI. Trimming pared 4 bases from V and 8 bases from J, leaving 14 bases between. The CDR3 here is CASSVTSLEGYTF. CDR3 nucleotide sequence: TGTGCCAGCAGTGTAACTTCGTTGGAAGGCTACACCTTC. Complete variable domain (other parts from reference TRBV2 and TRBJ1-2): EPEVTQTPSHQVTQMGQEVILRCVPISNHLYFYWYRQILGQKVEFLVSFYNNEISEKSEIFDDQFSVERPDGSNFTLKIRSTKLEDSAMYFCASSVTSLEGYTFGSGTRLTVV.

The V call is TRBV19, the J call TRBJ1-6; D is perhaps TRBD1 (6 bases). V lost 6 bases to trimming and J lost 10 bases, with 19 bases between them. In germline, CDR1 is LNHDA, CDR2 SQIVND (reference sequence). The CDR3 consists of 15 residues. In DNA form, the CDR3 reads TGTGCCAGTAGCCCAGTATTGGGGGCCCACTCACCCCTCCACTTT. Translation gives CASSPVLGAHSPLHF.

The chain links TRBV28 to TRBJ2-3; 8 nucleotides agree with TRBD2. V shed 6 bases, J shed 2 bases, and the junction held 7 bases outside the gene matches. The germline CDR1 and CDR2 sequences are MDHEN and SYDVKM. The CDR3 is made up of 15 amino acids. This CDR3 is CASSPLGGVTDTQYF. In DNA, the CDR3 is TGTGCCAGCAGCCCCCTCGGGGGGGTCACAGATACGCAGTATTTT. Drawing the rest from reference TRBV28 and TRBJ2-3, the complete variable domain is DVKVTQSSRYLVKRTGEKVFLECVQDMDHENMFWYRQDPGLGLRLIYFSYDVKMKEKGDIPEGYSVSREKKERFSLILESASTNQTSMYLCASSPLGGVTDTQYFGPGTRLTVL.

This sequence joins TRBV6-4 and TRBJ2-7; perhaps TRBD1 as D (6 bases). With 3 bases removed from V and 2 bases from J, the gap between germline ends came to 17 bases. This CDR3 region has 16 residues. Germline V CDR1 and CDR2: MRHNA, SNTAGT. CDR3 loop: CASSELLTGKTYEQYF. CDR3 in DNA: TGTGCCAGCAGTGAACTTTTGACAGGAAAGACCTACGAGCAGTACTTC.

The chain combines TRBV27 with TRBJ1-1; 10 nucleotides align to TRBD1. The CDR3 extends over 14 amino acids. The germline gives CDR1 MNHEY, CDR2 SMNVEV (reference sequence). V shed 3 bases and J 5 bases; nucleotides not matched to a gene: 3. The CDR3 DNA follows: TGTGCCAGCAGTTTGGGACAGGGGTGGACTGAAGCTTTCTTT. Residues: CASSLGQGWTEAFF.

The chain has TRBV7-9 and TRBJ1-1, with D perhaps matching TRBD1 (5 bases). Trimming removed 3 bases at V and 1 base at J, with 18 bases between. CDR1 is SEHNR and CDR2 is FQNEAQ in the germline V gene (reference sequence). CDR3 size: 17 residues. The CDR3 is CASSFPHGTTANTEAFF. The DNA for the CDR3 is TGTGCCAGCAGCTTCCCCCACGGGACCACAGCGAACACTGAAGCTTTCTTT. The full variable domain, rest sourced from reference TRBV7-9 and TRBJ1-1, is DTGVSQNPRHKITKRGQNVTFRCDPISEHNRLYWYRQTLGQGPEFLTYFQNEAQLEKSRLLSDRFSAERPKGSFSTLEIQRTEQGDSAMYLCASSFPHGTTANTEAFFGQGTRLTVV.

The chain links TRBV6-5 to TRBJ2-7; TRBD2 matches at 10 bases. The V gene's germline CDR1 is MNHEY and CDR2 SVGAGI. The CDR3 is made up of 13 amino acids. V trimming: 5 bases; J trimming: 4 bases; junction bases outside the gene matches: 2. The CDR3 loop reads CASSPSGGYEQYF. The CDR3 bases are TGTGCCAGCAGTCCTAGCGGGGGTTACGAGCAGTACTTC.

The chain links TRBV6-5 to TRBJ1-1; D perhaps matches TRBD1 (6 bases). V lost 6 bases and J lost 10, with 15 bases in between. Germline CDR1 reads MNHEY; CDR2 reads SVGAGI. This CDR3 contains 12 residues. The CDR3 region is CASRAGQILAFF. The DNA of the CDR3 is TGTGCCAGCAGGGCTGGACAGATTCTAGCTTTCTTT.

Comment on this clone: Sequence at one end of the junction differs from germline and may be a read error. The chain is built from TRBV5-1 and TRBJ1-6; D call uncertain. Germline CDR1 reads SGHRS; CDR2 reads YFSETQ. This CDR3 region has 14 residues. CDR3 bases: TGCGCCAACAGCCTGCCGGATTGGAGCTCACCCCTCCACTTT. Protein product: CANSLPDWSSPLHF. Complete variable domain (other parts from reference TRBV5-1 and TRBJ1-6): KAGVTQTPRYLIKTRGQQVTLSCSPISGHRSVSWYQQTPGQGLQFLFEYFSETQRNKGNFPGRFSGRQFSNSRSEMNVSTLELGDSALYLCANSLPDWSSPLHFGNGTRLTVT.

The rearrangement links TRBV5-4 to TRBJ2-2; D not resolved. The germline V and J ends were trimmed by 4 bases and 4 bases, with 17 bases remaining between them. The CDR3 contains 16 residues. Germline-derived CDR1 and CDR2 are SGHNT and YYREEE (reference sequence). The CDR3 here is CASSQDAADFTGELFF. For the CDR3, the DNA is TGTGCCAGCAGCCAGGACGCCGCGGATTTCACCGGGGAGCTGTTTTTT.

The chain employs TRBV12-5 and TRBJ1-4; 7 bases map to TRBD1. Germline V lookup: CDR1 LGHNT, CDR2 FRNRAP. V dropped 5 bases and J dropped 3; count of bases not matched to a gene: 0. The CDR3 covers 13 residues. The CDR3, as DNA: TGTGCTAGTGGTGACAGGGCTAATGAAAAACTGTTTTTT. Protein product: CASGDRANEKLFF.